One and the same sample provided the 31 T cell receptor beta chains below, sequenced in a study of blood T cell repertoires in COVID-19. Sequencing used immunoSEQ multiplex PCR; TCRdb keeps in-frame clones, though not all of them. In the table there are some 330,000 clones, under 85% of which are singletons. The specimen sequenced was PBMCs or T cells enriched from blood (not recorded which). The receptors shown here come from a woman aged 45-59 years who had recovered from COVID-19.

This rearrangement joins TRBV30 to TRBJ2-6, with TRBD2 matching 14 bases. Losses at the gene ends were 8 bases for V and 3 bases for J; bases not matched to a gene: 6. The CDR3 spans 16 residues. Germline-derived CDR1 and CDR2 are GTSNPN and SVGIG (reference sequence). CDR3 nucleotide sequence: TGTGCCCGAAGACTAGCGGGGGGGCGTGGGGCCAACGTCCTGACTTTC. Translating it yields CARRLAGGRGANVLTF.

V and J are TRBV2 and TRBJ2-5; 8 nucleotides match TRBD1. With 6 bases clipped from V and 5 bases from J, the junction kept 11 bases outside the gene matches. The CDR3 is made up of 15 amino acids. The germline V gene encodes CDR1 SNHLY and CDR2 FYNNEI. This chain's CDR3 is CASSPRRTGRETQYF. The CDR3 DNA sequence: TGTGCCAGCAGCCCAAGGCGGACAGGGAGGGAGACCCAGTACTTC.

The V call is TRBV28, the J call TRBJ2-3; the match to TRBD2 covers 7 bases. Germline-derived CDR1 and CDR2 are MDHEN and SYDVKM. Trimming removed 5 bases from V and 4 bases from J; junction bases left unmatched: 15. This CDR3 contains 17 residues. In DNA form, the CDR3 reads TGTGCCAGCAGTCCCCTGCGACTAGCTGGTTTAGCAGATACGCAGTATTTT. Amino acids: CASSPLRLAGLADTQYF.

This clone was seen only once. V usage is TRBV18 and J usage is TRBJ1-1, with D unresolved. The CDR3 runs 15 residues. Between the trimmed V and J ends, which lost 0 bases and 1 base, there was a span of 9 bases. CDR1 is KGHSH, CDR2 LQKENI, per germline. The DNA of the CDR3 is TGTGCCAGCTCACCACCCCCGGCGGGGAACACTGAAGCTTTCTTT. Protein: CASSPPPAGNTEAFF.

CDR3 residues: CASSYSRTGGAYGYTF. Written as DNA, the CDR3 is TGTGCCAGCAGTTACTCACGGACAGGGGGCGCCTATGGCTACACCTTC. This chain connects TRBV6-5 to TRBJ1-2; 11 nucleotides agree with TRBD1. Losses at the gene ends were 0 bases for V and 4 bases for J; bases not matched to a gene: 4. The germline V gene encodes CDR1 MNHEY and CDR2 SVGAGI. This CDR3 is 16 amino acids long.

This clone was seen a single time. The rearrangement uses TRBV7-9 and TRBJ1-4; D may be TRBD1 (6 bases). V was pared by 1 base and J by 4 bases, with 10 bases between. The CDR3 length is 15 residues. Germline V gene lookup returns CDR1 SEHNR and CDR2 FQNEAQ (reference sequence). Here the CDR3 DNA reads TGTGCCAGCAGCTTAGAACAGGGCTTTAATGAAAAACTGTTTTTT. This gives the protein CASSLEQGFNEKLFF.

This clone has just one count. The rearrangement uses TRBV19 and TRBJ2-2, with TRBD2 matching 12 bases. Germline V gene sequence: CDR1 LNHDA, CDR2 SQIVND (reference sequence). The CDR3 is 18 residues long. V lost 4 bases, J lost 1 base, and 7 bases stayed unmatched. The CDR3 loop reads CASSTSGRAGLNTGELFF. In nucleotides, the CDR3 is TGTGCCAGTAGTACTAGCGGGAGGGCCGGATTGAACACCGGGGAGCTGTTTTTT.

The sample holds a few counts of this clone. This chain uses TRBV6-2 or TRBV6-3 with TRBJ2-1, with 11 bases aligning to TRBD2. This CDR3 is built from 16 residues. V was pared by 4 bases and J by 9 bases, with 11 bases of the junction left unmatched. Germline CDR1 MNHEY, CDR2 SVGEGT. CDR3 sequence (DNA): TGTGCCAGCAGTTCCATGACTAGCGGGAACACAGGTGAGCAGTTCTTC. Translation gives CASSSMTSGNTGEQFF.

The chain uses TRBV6-2 or TRBV6-3 and TRBJ2-1, with TRBD1 matching 7 bases. The CDR3 contains 14 residues. CDR1 and CDR2 from the germline V gene are MNHEY and SVGEGT. Trimming took 4 bases from V and 6 from J; bases not matched to a gene: 6. The CDR3 spells CASSWTGNGNEQFF. The CDR3 region has the DNA TGTGCCAGCAGTTGGACAGGAAACGGCAATGAGCAGTTCTTC.

The CDR3 DNA sequence: TGTGCCAGCAGTTACGGACAGGGGAACCAGCCCCAGCATTTT. Translating it yields CASSYGQGNQPQHF. V and J are TRBV6-2 or TRBV6-3 and TRBJ1-5, with TRBD1 matching 9 bases. The CDR3 sequence is 14 residues long. CDR1 is MNHEY, CDR2 SVGEGT, per germline. The ends lost 2 bases at V and 7 bases at J; junction bases unmatched: 3.

V gene TRBV6-2 or TRBV6-3 combines with J gene TRBJ2-7; no clear D. V was clipped by 6 bases and J by 4 bases, with 10 bases between them. Looked up from germline, CDR1 is MNHEY and CDR2 is SVGEGT. This CDR3 region has 12 residues. CDR3 DNA sequence: TGTGCCAGCAGCCAATCAATGTACGAGCAGTACTTC. This sequence encodes CASSQSMYEQYF.

The sample holds one count of this clone. The chain is built from TRBV20-1 and TRBJ2-1; D might be TRBD2 (5 bases). Trimming took off 6 bases at V and 10 bases at J, with 13 bases between the two ends. This CDR3 has 11 residues. The germline gives CDR1 DFQATT, CDR2 SNEGSKA (reference sequence). The CDR3 loop is CSAGKSGEQFF. CDR3 DNA sequence: TGCAGTGCAGGAAAGTCGGGGGAGCAGTTCTTC.

The table lists this clone with a count of one. The chain joins TRBV7-2 to TRBJ2-1, with 7 nucleotides matching TRBD1. Trimming cost V 0 bases and J 2 bases; bases outside gene matches: 7. The CDR3 runs 17 residues. Germline loops: CDR1 SGHTA, CDR2 FQGNSA. The CDR3 region is CASSLAGGGNAYNEQFF. The CDR3 DNA reads TGTGCCAGCAGCTTAGCAGGGGGCGGTAATGCCTACAATGAGCAGTTCTTC.

The rearrangement uses TRBV4-3 and TRBJ2-3; 9 bases are shared with TRBD2. Germline V lookup: CDR1 LGHNA, CDR2 YSLEER. V was clipped by 0 bases and J by 1 base; unmatched bases: 2. The CDR3 covers 16 residues. CDR3 DNA: TGCGCCAGCAGCCAAGAAATAGCGGGGGGCACAGATACGCAGTATTTT. The encoded protein is CASSQEIAGGTDTQYF.

This chain uses TRBV11-2 with TRBJ1-3; no clear D. V dropped 0 bases and J dropped 0 bases, with 12 bases sitting between them. The CDR3 has 17 amino acids. Germline CDR1 reads SGHAT; CDR2 reads FQNNGV. The CDR3 coding sequence is TGTGCCAGCAGCTTAGACCGAGCCTCCGCCTCTGGAAACACCATATATTTT. Translating it yields CASSLDRASASGNTIYF.

The chain couples TRBV11-1 to TRBJ1-1; no clear D. CDR1 is SGHAT and CDR2 is FQDESV in the germline V gene (reference sequence). V lost 7 bases, J lost 1 base, and 16 bases lay in between. The CDR3 covers 15 residues. CDR3 nucleotide sequence: TGTGCCAGCACCCCTGACATCCCTGGGAACACTGAAGCTTTCTTT. Its protein product is CASTPDIPGNTEAFF. Full variable domain (missing parts from reference TRBV11-1 and TRBJ1-1): EAEVAQSPRYKITEKSQAVAFWCDPISGHATLYWYRQILGQGPELLVQFQDESVVDDSQLPKDRFSAERLKGVDSTLKIQPAELGDSAMYLCASTPDIPGNTEAFFGQGTRLTVV.

The chain employs TRBV4-2 and TRBJ1-3, with 7 bases matching TRBD1. V lost 3 bases to trimming and J lost 3 bases; unmatched junction nucleotides: 8. CDR1 LGHNA and CDR2 YNFKEQ come from the germline V gene. CDR3 length equals 16 residues. The CDR3 bases are TGTGCCAGCAGCCAGGCGGTAGGGGGCTTTGGAAACACCATATATTTT. This translates into CASSQAVGGFGNTIYF.

This sequence joins TRBV5-1 and TRBJ1-2; D may be TRBD1 (5 bases). The germline V and J ends were trimmed by 4 bases and 4 bases, with 11 bases remaining between them. The germline V gene encodes CDR1 SGHRS and CDR2 YFSETQ. This CDR3 region has 13 residues. The CDR3 DNA reads TGCGCCAGCAGCGGCGTTCAGGGCTATGGCTACACCTTC. It yields the protein CASSGVQGYGYTF. Together with reference TRBV5-1 and TRBJ1-2, the CDR3 gives the full variable domain: KAGVTQTPRYLIKTRGQQVTLSCSPISGHRSVSWYQQTPGQGLQFLFEYFSETQRNKGNFPGRFSGRQFSNSRSEMNVSTLELGDSALYLCASSGVQGYGYTFGSGTRLTVV.

The chain recombines TRBV19 with TRBJ2-3; TRBD2 agrees at 12 bases. Germline CDR1 is LNHDA and CDR2 is SQIVND (reference sequence). The trim removed 3 bases at V and 1 base at J, leaving 23 bases unmatched. This CDR3 has 23 amino acids. The CDR3 loop reads CASSMGFWDPTGLAGFGTDTQYF. In DNA form, the CDR3 reads TGTGCCAGTAGTATGGGTTTTTGGGACCCCACCGGACTAGCGGGGTTCGGCACAGATACGCAGTATTTT.

The rearrangement links TRBV10-1 to TRBJ1-5; D not resolved. Germline-derived CDR1 and CDR2 are WNHNN and SYGVQD (reference sequence). The CDR3 spans 16 residues. V shed 2 bases and J shed 3 bases, with 14 bases lying between them. This CDR3 reads CASSEPRTGVNQPQHF. CDR3 DNA: TGCGCCAGCAGTGAGCCCAGGACGGGAGTCAATCAGCCCCAGCATTTT.

This chain uses TRBV5-1 with TRBJ2-1, with 11 bases fitting TRBD2. V lost 0 bases to trimming and J lost 5 bases; unmatched junction nucleotides: 4. Germline loops: CDR1 SGHRS, CDR2 YFSETQ. This CDR3 has 16 amino acids. CDR3 residues: CASSLGLAGWDNEQFF. Written as DNA, the CDR3 is TGCGCCAGCAGCTTGGGACTAGCGGGGTGGGACAATGAGCAGTTCTTC. The entire variable domain, with the rest obtained from reference TRBV5-1 and TRBJ2-1, is as follows: KAGVTQTPRYLIKTRGQQVTLSCSPISGHRSVSWYQQTPGQGLQFLFEYFSETQRNKGNFPGRFSGRQFSNSRSEMNVSTLELGDSALYLCASSLGLAGWDNEQFFGPGTRLTVL.

This clone turned up a few times. The rearrangement joins TRBV29-1 to TRBJ2-7; 8 nucleotides agree with TRBD1. Germline V CDR1 and CDR2: SQVTM, ANQGSEA. The CDR3 extends over 14 amino acids. V was pared by 1 base and J by 0 bases, with 2 bases of the junction left unmatched. Written as DNA, the CDR3 is TGCAGCGTTGAAGCCGGGACAGGCTCCTACGAGCAGTACTTC. It translates to CSVEAGTGSYEQYF.

This clone was detected many times. This chain joins TRBV6-4 and TRBJ2-2, with TRBD2 as a possible D gene (5 bases). Trimming took off 4 bases at V and 2 bases at J, with 14 bases between the two ends. Germline V gene data show CDR1 as MRHNA and CDR2 as SNTAGT. The CDR3 contains 16 residues. In DNA, the CDR3 is TGTGCCAGCAGTGTTGACGAGGGTATCAACACCGGGGAGCTGTTTTTT. This codes for CASSVDEGINTGELFF.

This chain links TRBV4-3 with TRBJ2-7, with D possibly TRBD2 on 5 matching bases. Germline V gene data show CDR1 as LGHNA and CDR2 as YSLEER. V was pared by 4 bases and J by 0 bases, with 10 bases between. CDR3 length equals 14 residues. The CDR3 nucleotides read TGCGCCAGCAGCCGAGGGTTGGGCTCCTACGAGCAGTACTTC. It encodes CASSRGLGSYEQYF.

This chain uses TRBV27 with TRBJ2-7; 9 bases align to TRBD1. V lost 0 bases to trimming and J lost 3 bases; unmatched junction nucleotides: 6. The CDR3 length is 16 residues. CDR1 is MNHEY and CDR2 is SMNVEV in the germline V gene (reference sequence). This chain's CDR3 is CASSLSTGTGSYEQYF. CDR3 bases: TGTGCCAGCAGTTTATCGACCGGGACAGGGAGCTACGAGCAGTACTTC.

The chain combines TRBV9 with TRBJ2-3; D is unresolved. V lost 4 bases to trimming and J lost 0 bases, with 12 bases between them. In germline, CDR1 is SGDLS, CDR2 YYNGEE. This CDR3 has 15 amino acids. CDR3 protein: CASSSTPTSTDTQYF. CDR3 nucleotides: TGTGCCAGCAGCTCAACCCCTACTAGCACAGATACGCAGTATTTT.

The gene calls are TRBV4-2 and TRBJ1-4; D gene uncertain. The CDR3 totals 15 residues. Per germline, CDR1 LGHNA and CDR2 YNFKEQ. Trimming took 3 bases from V and 3 from J, leaving 11 bases between them. The CDR3 DNA reads TGTGCCAGCAGCCAGAGCGGGTCGGCTAATGAAAAACTGTTTTTT. Protein sequence: CASSQSGSANEKLFF.

The CDR3 reads CSASGLAGGRADTQYF. The CDR3 region has the DNA TGCAGTGCTAGTGGGCTAGCGGGGGGGAGGGCAGATACGCAGTATTTT. The chain employs TRBV20-1 and TRBJ2-3; 12 bases map to TRBD2. CDR1 DFQATT and CDR2 SNEGSKA come from the germline V gene (reference sequence). CDR3 length: 16 residues. V shed 3 bases and J 4 bases; nucleotides not matched to a gene: 8.

V and J are TRBV30 and TRBJ1-6, with D tentatively TRBD1 (6 bases). The germline V gene has CDR1 GTSNPN and CDR2 SVGIG (reference sequence). V was shortened by 4 bases and J by 7 bases, with 20 bases between the two germline ends. The CDR3 is made up of 16 amino acids. The CDR3 loop reads CAWKQGDVGRNSPLHF. In nucleotides, the CDR3 is TGTGCCTGGAAACAGGGAGACGTTGGTCGGAATTCACCCCTCCACTTT.

The table lists this clone with a count of one. V gene TRBV3-1 (or the pseudogene TRBV3-2) combines with J gene TRBJ2-7, with TRBD1 as a possible D gene (6 bases). Germline V lookup: CDR1 LGHDT, CDR2 YNNKEL (reference sequence). The CDR3 covers 15 residues. The V gene lost 1 base and the J gene lost 3 bases, with 13 bases spanning the gap. CDR3 residues: CASSQGLQGNYEQYF. The CDR3, as DNA: TGTGCCAGCAGCCAAGGTCTCCAGGGGAACTACGAGCAGTACTTC.

The chain recombines TRBV19 with TRBJ2-5; D might be TRBD2 (6 bases). The V and J ends lost 5 bases and 1 base respectively, with 14 bases between them. This CDR3 region has 15 residues. Per the germline V gene, CDR1 is LNHDA and CDR2 is SQIVND (reference sequence). This CDR3 is CASSLHSGSQETQYF. In nucleotides, the CDR3 is TGTGCCAGTAGTCTTCATAGCGGATCCCAAGAGACCCAGTACTTC.